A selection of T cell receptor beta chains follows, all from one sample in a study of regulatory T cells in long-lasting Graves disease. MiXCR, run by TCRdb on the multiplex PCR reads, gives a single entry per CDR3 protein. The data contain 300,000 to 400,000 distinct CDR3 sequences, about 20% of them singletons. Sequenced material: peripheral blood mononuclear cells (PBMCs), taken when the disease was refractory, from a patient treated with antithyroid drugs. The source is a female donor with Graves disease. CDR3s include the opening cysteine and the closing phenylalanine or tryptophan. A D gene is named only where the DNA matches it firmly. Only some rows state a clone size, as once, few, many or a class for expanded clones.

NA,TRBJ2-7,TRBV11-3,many,CASSFYGGFDEQYF,TGTGCCAGCAGCTTCTACGGGGGTTTCGACGAGCAGTACTTC
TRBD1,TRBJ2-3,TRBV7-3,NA,CASRPTGGADTQYF,TGTGCCAGCAGGCCGACAGGGGGAGCAGATACGCAGTATTTT
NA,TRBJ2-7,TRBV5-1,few,CASSAVWQGSSWEQYF,TGCGCCAGCAGCGCCGTCTGGCAGGGGAGCTCTTGGGAGCAGTACTTC
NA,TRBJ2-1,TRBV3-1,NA,CASSWSGVYNEQFF,TGTGCCAGCAGCTGGAGTGGGGTCTACAATGAGCAGTTCTTC
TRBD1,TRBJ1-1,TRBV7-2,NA,CANSPGPGGDGEAFF,TGTGCCAACAGCCCTGGGCCAGGGGGCGATGGTGAAGCTTTCTTT
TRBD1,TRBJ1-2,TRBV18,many,CASSPGTGPVLYGYTF,TGTGCCAGCTCACCCGGGACAGGCCCGGTCCTTTATGGCTACACCTTC
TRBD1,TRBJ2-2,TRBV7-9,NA,CASSPWTGGELFF,TGTGCCAGCAGCCCGTGGACAGGGGGGGAGCTGTTTTTT
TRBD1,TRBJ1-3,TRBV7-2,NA,CASSDTVRRGREGTTIYF,TGTGCCAGCAGCGACACCGTGCGCAGGGGGCGCGAGGGAACCACCATATATTTT
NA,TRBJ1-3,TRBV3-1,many,CASRHGRTNTIYF,TGTGCCAGCAGACACGGACGGACTAACACCATATATTTT
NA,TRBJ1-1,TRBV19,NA,CASRGGQRRSEAFF,TGTGCCAGTAGGGGAGGACAGAGGAGAAGTGAAGCTTTCTTT
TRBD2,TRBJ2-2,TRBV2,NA,CASKQNSGRFTGELFF,TGTGCTAGCAAACAGAATAGCGGGAGATTCACCGGGGAGCTGTTTTTT
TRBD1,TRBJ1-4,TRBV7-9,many,CASSIDRVPEKLFF,TGTGCCAGCAGCATCGACAGGGTGCCCGAAAAACTGTTTTTT
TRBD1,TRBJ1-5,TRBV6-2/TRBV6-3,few,CASSYMLGGQSQPQHF,TGTGCCAGCAGTTACATGTTAGGGGGACAGTCTCAGCCCCAGCATTTT
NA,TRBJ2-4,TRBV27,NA,CASSIQSSRGIQYF,TGTGCCAGCAGCATACAGTCTTCCCGAGGGATTCAGTACTTC
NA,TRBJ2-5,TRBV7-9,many,CASRELAGETQYF,TGTGCCAGCAGAGAATTGGCAGGAGAGACCCAGTACTTC
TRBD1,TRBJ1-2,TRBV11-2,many,CASSTRTGDGYTF,TGTGCCAGCAGCACGAGGACAGGGGATGGCTACACCTTC
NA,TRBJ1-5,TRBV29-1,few,CSVEVGGPNQPQHF,TGCAGCGTTGAAGTTGGGGGGCCTAATCAGCCCCAGCATTTT
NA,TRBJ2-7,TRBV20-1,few,CSARVQRPLNPVEQYF,TGCAGTGCTAGAGTTCAGAGGCCCTTGAACCCGGTCGAGCAGTACTTC
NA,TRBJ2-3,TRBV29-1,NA,CSVLRGEDTQYF,TGCAGCGTCTTGAGGGGGGAAGATACGCAGTATTTT
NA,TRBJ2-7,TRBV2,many,CASSEGPDTYEQYF,TGTGCCAGCAGTGAGGGTCCCGATACCTACGAGCAGTACTTC
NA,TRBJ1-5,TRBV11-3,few,CASSPMAPGGGNQPQHF,TGTGCCAGCTCACCGATGGCACCCGGGGGCGGCAATCAGCCCCAGCATTTT
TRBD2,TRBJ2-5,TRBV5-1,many,CASSKPGLAAQETQYF,TGCGCCAGCAGCAAGCCGGGACTAGCGGCCCAAGAGACCCAGTACTTC
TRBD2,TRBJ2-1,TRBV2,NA,CASRSLAGVPFF,TGTGCCAGCAGATCACTAGCGGGGGTTCCGTTCTTC
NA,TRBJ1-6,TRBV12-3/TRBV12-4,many,CASSLGRASPLHF,TGTGCCAGCAGTTTAGGACGAGCGTCACCCCTCCACTTT
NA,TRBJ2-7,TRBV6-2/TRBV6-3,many,CASRTYRDPSYEQYF,TGTGCCAGCAGAACGTACCGGGACCCATCCTACGAGCAGTACTTC
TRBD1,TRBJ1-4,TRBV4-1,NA,CASSQEWTGGHEKLFF,TGCGCCAGCAGCCAAGAGTGGACAGGGGGCCATGAAAAACTGTTTTTT
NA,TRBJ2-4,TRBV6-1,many,CASSRSGGKNIQYF,TGTGCCAGCAGTCGCTCGGGTGGCAAAAACATTCAGTACTTC
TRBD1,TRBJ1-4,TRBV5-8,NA,CASSIDRGDEKLFF,TGTGCCAGCAGCATCGACAGGGGCGACGAAAAACTGTTTTTT
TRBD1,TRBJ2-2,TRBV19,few,CASSRSPAGTGNTGELFF,TGTGCCAGTAGTAGGTCCCCTGCCGGGACAGGAAACACCGGGGAGCTGTTTTTT
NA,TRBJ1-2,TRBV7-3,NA,CASSQVGAVYGYTF,TGTGCCAGCAGCCAAGTGGGAGCGGTCTATGGCTACACCTTC
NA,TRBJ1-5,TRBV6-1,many,CASWGHYSNQPQHF,TGTGCCAGCTGGGGTCATTATAGCAATCAGCCCCAGCATTTT
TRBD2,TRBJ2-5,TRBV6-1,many,CASSVIPGLATYQETQYF,TGTGCCAGCAGTGTGATACCCGGACTAGCGACGTACCAAGAGACCCAGTACTTC
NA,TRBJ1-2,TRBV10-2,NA,CATLRASGGGAFNGYTF,TGCGCCACTTTGAGGGCCTCGGGGGGGGGCGCTTTCAATGGCTACACCTTC
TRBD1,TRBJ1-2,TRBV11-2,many,CASSRTGDPLYYGYTF,TGTGCCAGCAGCCGGACAGGGGACCCGTTATACTATGGCTACACCTTC
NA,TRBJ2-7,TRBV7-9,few,CASSLGALSYEQYF,TGTGCCAGCAGCTTAGGGGCCCTCTCCTACGAGCAGTACTTC
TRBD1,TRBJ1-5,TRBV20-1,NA,CSARPAGTDISQPQHF,TGCAGTGCTAGACCCGCAGGGACAGACATAAGTCAGCCCCAGCATTTT
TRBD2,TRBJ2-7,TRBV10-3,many,CAIRGTSGSYEQYF,TGTGCCATCAGGGGGACTAGCGGCTCCTACGAGCAGTACTTC
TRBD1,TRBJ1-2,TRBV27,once,CASSSCRGRYGYTF,TGTGCCAGCAGTTCATGCAGGGGGAGGTATGGCTACACCTTC
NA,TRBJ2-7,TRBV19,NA,CASSPLRGSYEQYF,TGTGCCAGTAGCCCCTTGAGGGGCAGCTACGAGCAGTACTTC
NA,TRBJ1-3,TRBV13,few,CASSLKGSGNTIYF,TGTGCCAGCAGCTTAAAGGGGTCTGGAAACACCATATATTTT